Given below is one T cell receptor (beta chain) in context. This clonotype was seen a handful of times. What this receptor recognizes is not known. No qualities accompany the bases; no much larger clone lies one base away. Reading the label with the study, this specimen's treatment or condition is: approximately 10-day PBMC culture with coronavirus spike peptide pools or control peptides (ViraFEST assay). The ViraFEST assay was used in the study, in which antigen-specific T cells were expanded with peptide pools and expanded clonotypes were subsequently identified by TCR sequencing. The positive SARS-CoV-2 PCR tests of the convalescent patients were dated from March to December 2020, before the Alpha, Beta and Delta variants emerged in the United States. Roughly 2.1 million PBMCs per well were cultured in IMDM with roughly 5% human AB serum and approximately 9.8 IU/ml IL-2, plus 10 ug/ml peptide pools. Half of the culture medium was replaced with fresh IL-2-containing medium on days 3 and 7. CD4+ T cells were isolated after 10 days of culture through negative selection using the EasySep CD4+ T cell isolation kit. Ficoll-Paque Plus gradient centrifugation was used to isolate PBMCs from whole blood, and the isolated PBMCs were then either used fresh or cryopreserved at -140C. In general, triplicate wells were set up for every culture condition.

The data derive from a study of vaccination and CD4 T cells after COVID-19 (dated by TCRdb to the early 2020s). In terms of the full investigation: SARS-CoV-2 positivity had been established in the convalescent patients by nasal swab PCR, and mild disease was recorded in several of these patients and severe disease in one. In the convalescent cohort there were six males and four females, among whom were two Hispanic individuals, seven Caucasians, two Asians and one multiracial person. Each participant got two doses of either the Pfizer-BioNTech BNT162b2 vaccine (n=8) or the Moderna mRNA-1273 vaccine (n=2). Post-COVID blood samples from convalescent patients were collected a median of around 100 days after diagnosis, with a range of roughly 35 to 161 days. The time from the second vaccine dose to post-vaccine blood sampling had a median of 72 days and ranged from about 13 to 250 days. For stimulating the cultures, overlapping spike peptide pools were used, derived from SARS-CoV-2 as well as from the common cold coronaviruses HCoV-NL63, HCoV-OC43 and HCoV-229E. As controls, cultures received a CEFX viral epitope pool (the positive control), an HIV-1 Nef peptide pool (the negative control), or no peptide at all. The spike-specific CD4+ TCR repertoire was compared before and after mRNA vaccination in about nine COVID-19 convalescent patients and a few infection-naive healthy vaccine recipients.

From the germline V gene, CDR1 is MRHNA and CDR2 is SNTAGT. The germline V end is reduced by 10 bases and the J end by 5 bases; junction bases left unmatched: 8. Spanning cysteine to phenylalanine, the CDR3 consists of 14 amino acids. Just CDR3 DNA is preserved here, 42 bases in frame from base 1. The library was prepared using PCR. DNA from cultured CD4+ T cells was subjected to TCR sequencing with the Oncomine TCR Beta short-read assay at the Johns Hopkins FTIC core. The QIAamp micro DNA kit was used to extract genomic DNA from the cultured CD4+ T cells. Oncomine TCR Beta libraries made from cultured CD4+ T cells were pooled using unique dual indexes and sequenced on an Illumina iSeq 100. In the authors' own workflow: Non-productive sequences were filtered out, and CDR3s that did not start with C, did not end with F or W, or were shorter than 7 amino acids were discarded. The MANAFEST web application was used to identify antigen-specific clonotypes by comparing peptide-stimulated wells against reference wells and other culture wells. For a clone to be called positive, the clone needed an FDR below 0.05, an odds ratio above 5, and a productive frequency above 0.1% in at least two of three replicate wells. Clonotypes that were significantly expanded in both SARS-CoV-2 spike wells and at least one common cold coronavirus spike condition were defined as cross-reactive. Similarity between CDR3 sequences was evaluated in R version 3.6.1 using Levenshtein distances (stringdist) and unrooted phylogenetic trees (ape). TCRdb redid the processing of the public reads, applying fastp at Q25 and MiXCR, and retained in-frame beta chains. Duplicate CDR3 protein sequences are folded into a single record with the most common DNA and genes. TCRdb assigned the V and J calls; the authors' analysis was not used. For this sample there are 20,000 to 25,000 distinct CDR3 sequences; 43% appear just once. The ten largest clones capture around 13% of the sample.

Beyond this particular receptor, the publication reports: The number of convalescent patients in the study was relatively small, and the study did not examine early timepoints following natural infection. An increase in the median number of SARS-CoV-2-reactive clonotypes from approximately 21 after infection to roughly 38 after vaccination was observed, but the change was not found to be significant. Among the post-vaccine SARS-CoV-2-reactive clones in convalescent patients, a median about 87% showed up only after vaccination, which suggests vaccine-specific priming. Nearly all vaccine-specific clones in convalescent patients (304 of 307) were mono-reactive for SARS-CoV-2 spike rather than cross-reactive with common cold coronaviruses.

The chain links TRBV6-4 with TRBJ1-6; 7 central nucleotides agree with TRBD1. The source of this sequence is a human donor who had recovered from COVID-19. Source material: CD4+ T cells from blood, cultured in vitro. The CDR3 here reads CATLPGQNNSPLHF. In nucleotides, the sequence is TGTGCCACCCTTCCGGGACAGAATAATTCACCCCTCCACTTT.